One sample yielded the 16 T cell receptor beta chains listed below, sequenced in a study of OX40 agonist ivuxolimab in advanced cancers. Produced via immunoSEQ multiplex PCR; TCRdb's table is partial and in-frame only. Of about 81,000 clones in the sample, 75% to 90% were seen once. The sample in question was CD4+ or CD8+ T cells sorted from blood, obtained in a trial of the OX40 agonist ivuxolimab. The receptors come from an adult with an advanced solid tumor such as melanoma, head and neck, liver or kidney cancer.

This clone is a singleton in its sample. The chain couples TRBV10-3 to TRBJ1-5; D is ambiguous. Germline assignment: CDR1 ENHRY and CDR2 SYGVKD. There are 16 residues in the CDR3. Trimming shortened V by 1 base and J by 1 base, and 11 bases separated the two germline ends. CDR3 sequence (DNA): TGTGCCATCAGTGAGTACTCCACCGGGAGCAATCAGCCCCAGCATTTT. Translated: CAISEYSTGSNQPQHF.

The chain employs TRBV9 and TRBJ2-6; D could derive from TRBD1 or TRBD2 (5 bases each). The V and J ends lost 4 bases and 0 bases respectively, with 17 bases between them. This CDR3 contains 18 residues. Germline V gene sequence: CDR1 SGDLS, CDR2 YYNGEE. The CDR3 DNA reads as TGTGCCAGCAGCCCCGCGGTGGGACGAACCTCTGGGGCCAACGTCCTGACTTTC. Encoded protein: CASSPAVGRTSGANVLTF.

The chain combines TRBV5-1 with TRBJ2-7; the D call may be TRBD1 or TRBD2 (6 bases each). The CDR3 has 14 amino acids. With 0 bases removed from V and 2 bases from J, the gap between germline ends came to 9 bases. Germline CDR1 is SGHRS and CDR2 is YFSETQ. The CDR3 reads CASSLGGAPYEQYF. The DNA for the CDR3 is TGCGCCAGCAGCTTGGGGGGGGCTCCCTACGAGCAGTACTTC.

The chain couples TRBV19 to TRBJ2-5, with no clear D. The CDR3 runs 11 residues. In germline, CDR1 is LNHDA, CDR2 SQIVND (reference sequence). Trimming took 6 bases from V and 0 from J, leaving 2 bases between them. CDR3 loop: CASRYQETQYF. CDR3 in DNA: TGTGCCAGTAGGTACCAAGAGACCCAGTACTTC.

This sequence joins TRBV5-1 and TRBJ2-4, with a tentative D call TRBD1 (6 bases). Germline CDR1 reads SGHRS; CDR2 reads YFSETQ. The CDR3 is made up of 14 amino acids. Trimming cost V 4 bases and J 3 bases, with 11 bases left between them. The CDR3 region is CASSEQGFKNIQYF. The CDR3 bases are TGCGCCAGCAGCGAGCAGGGGTTCAAAAACATTCAGTACTTC. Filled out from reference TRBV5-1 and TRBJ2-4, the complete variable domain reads KAGVTQTPRYLIKTRGQQVTLSCSPISGHRSVSWYQQTPGQGLQFLFEYFSETQRNKGNFPGRFSGRQFSNSRSEMNVSTLELGDSALYLCASSEQGFKNIQYFGAGTRLSVL.

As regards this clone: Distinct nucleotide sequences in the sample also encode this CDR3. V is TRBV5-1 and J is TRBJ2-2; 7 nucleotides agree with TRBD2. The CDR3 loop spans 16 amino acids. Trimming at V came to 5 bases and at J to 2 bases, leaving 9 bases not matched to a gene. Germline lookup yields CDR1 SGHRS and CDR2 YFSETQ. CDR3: CASRGLAGDNTGELFF. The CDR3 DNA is TGCGCCAGCAGGGGACTGGCGGGGGATAACACCGGGGAGCTGTTTTTT.

The CDR3 bases are TGCGCCAGCAGCCAAGATGTCCATACTAGCACAGATACGCAGTATTTT. It specifies CASSQDVHTSTDTQYF. J is TRBJ2-3 and V is TRBV4-3; D is unclear. This CDR3 spans 16 amino acids. CDR1 LGHNA and CDR2 YSLEER come from the germline V gene. V lost 0 bases and J lost 0, with 10 bases in between.

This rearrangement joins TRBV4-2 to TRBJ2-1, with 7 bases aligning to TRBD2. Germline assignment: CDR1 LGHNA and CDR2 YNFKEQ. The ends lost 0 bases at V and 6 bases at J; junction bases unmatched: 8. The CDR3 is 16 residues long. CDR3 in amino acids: CASSQDWASGGNEQFF. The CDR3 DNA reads TGTGCCAGCAGCCAAGATTGGGCTAGCGGAGGCAATGAGCAGTTCTTC.

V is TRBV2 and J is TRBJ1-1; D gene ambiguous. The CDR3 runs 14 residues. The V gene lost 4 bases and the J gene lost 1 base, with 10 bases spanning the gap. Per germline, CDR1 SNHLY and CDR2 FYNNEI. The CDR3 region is CASSVVRGNTEAFF. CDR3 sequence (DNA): TGTGCCAGCAGTGTCGTCCGTGGGAACACTGAAGCTTTCTTT.

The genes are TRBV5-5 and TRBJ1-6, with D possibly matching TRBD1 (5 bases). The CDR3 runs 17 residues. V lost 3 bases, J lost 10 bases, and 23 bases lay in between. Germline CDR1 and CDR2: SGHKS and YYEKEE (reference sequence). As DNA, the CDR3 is TGTGCCAGCAGCTCGCAAGTTGGGGCTCCAGATGGGTCACCCCTCCACTTT. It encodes CASSSQVGAPDGSPLHF.

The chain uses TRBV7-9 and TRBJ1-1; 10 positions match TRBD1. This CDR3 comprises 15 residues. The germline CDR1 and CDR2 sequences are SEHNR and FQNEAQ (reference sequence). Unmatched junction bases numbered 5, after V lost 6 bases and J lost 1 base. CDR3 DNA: TGTGCCAGCAGTCCCCGACAGGGGGCGAACACTGAAGCTTTCTTT. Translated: CASSPRQGANTEAFF.

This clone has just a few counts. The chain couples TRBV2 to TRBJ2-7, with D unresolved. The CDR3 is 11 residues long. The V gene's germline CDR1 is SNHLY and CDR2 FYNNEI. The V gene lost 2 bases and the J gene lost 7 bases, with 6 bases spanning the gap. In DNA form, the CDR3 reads TGTGCCAGCAGTGAAATGCGGGAGCAGTACTTC. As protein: CASSEMREQYF.

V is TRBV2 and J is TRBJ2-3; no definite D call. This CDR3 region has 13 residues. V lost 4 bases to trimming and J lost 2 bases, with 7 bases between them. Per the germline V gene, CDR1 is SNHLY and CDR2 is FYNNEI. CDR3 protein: CASSVLTTDTQYF. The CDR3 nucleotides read TGTGCCAGCAGTGTACTTACCACAGATACGCAGTATTTT.

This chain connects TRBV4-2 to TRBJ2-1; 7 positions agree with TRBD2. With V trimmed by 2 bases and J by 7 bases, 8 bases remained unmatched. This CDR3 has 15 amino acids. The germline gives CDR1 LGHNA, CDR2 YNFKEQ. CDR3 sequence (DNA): TGTGCCAGCAGCCAACGGGCGGGAGTGTGGAATGAGCAGTTCTTC. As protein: CASSQRAGVWNEQFF.

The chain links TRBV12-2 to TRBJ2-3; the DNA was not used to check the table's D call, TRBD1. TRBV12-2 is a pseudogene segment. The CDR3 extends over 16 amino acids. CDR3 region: CASRLGWTGWPDTQYF. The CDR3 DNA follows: TGTGCAAGTCGCTTAGGATGGACAGGATGGCCAGATACGCAGTATTTT.

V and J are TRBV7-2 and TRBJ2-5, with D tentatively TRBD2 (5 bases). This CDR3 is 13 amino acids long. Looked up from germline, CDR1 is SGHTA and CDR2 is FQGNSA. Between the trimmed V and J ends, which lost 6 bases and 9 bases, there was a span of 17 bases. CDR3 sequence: CASRSSYPGSQYF. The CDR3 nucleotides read TGTGCCAGCAGATCCTCCTACCCGGGGTCCCAGTACTTC.